These 11 T cell receptor beta chains share one sample of origin, sequenced in a study of early T cells in non-severe SARS-CoV-2 infection. From the 5' RACE reads, TCRdb called clonotypes with MiXCR, one entry per CDR3 protein. The table lists just over 60,000 distinct CDR3 sequences, almost 9.5% of them singletons, with roughly 1.2% in the top ten. The source material was whole blood. These receptors came from an adult who was a healthcare worker with PCR-confirmed SARS-CoV-2 infection or an uninfected control (not recorded which).

The table lists this clonotype with many counts. The chain joins TRBV12-5 to TRBJ2-5; unclear D gene. The CDR3 runs 13 residues. The germline V gene has CDR1 LGHNT and CDR2 FRNRAP. Trimming removed 5 bases from V and 3 bases from J, with 10 bases in between. In DNA form, the CDR3 reads TGTGCTAGTGGTCTAGGAAACGAAGAGACCCAGTACTTC. Its protein is CASGLGNEETQYF.

This chain uses TRBV24-1 with TRBJ2-1; 9 bases map to TRBD2. Trimming took 0 bases from V and 8 from J; bases not matched to a gene: 19. Germline-derived CDR1 and CDR2 are KGHDR and SFDVKD. The CDR3 is 20 amino acids. The CDR3 DNA sequence: TGTGCCACCAGTGATTTGCCCCCAGGAGCGGGGGGATCAAGGGAGTATGAGCAGTTCTTC. It is translated as CATSDLPPGAGGSREYEQFF.

This clonotype was counted only a few times. This rearrangement joins TRBV12-3 or TRBV12-4 to TRBJ1-2, with D possibly TRBD1 on 6 matching bases. This CDR3 comprises 14 residues. Trimming stripped 6 bases from V and 0 bases from J, with 11 bases between. The CDR3 nucleotides read TGTGCCAGCAGGGATACAGGGACTAACTATGGCTACACCTTC. Its protein is CASRDTGTNYGYTF.

V is TRBV19 and J is TRBJ2-6, with D hard to call. Per germline, CDR1 LNHDA and CDR2 SQIVND (reference sequence). CDR3 length equals 16 residues. Trimming left V 3 bases short and J 1 base short, with 10 bases between. This CDR3 reads CASSISTLSGANVLTF. CDR3 DNA sequence: TGTGCCAGTAGTATTTCGACCCTATCTGGGGCCAACGTCCTGACTTTC.

V gene TRBV3-1 combines with J gene TRBJ1-1; a possible D gene is TRBD1 (5 bases). This CDR3 has 15 residues. V shed 3 bases and J shed 5 bases, with 16 bases lying between them. CDR1 is LGHDT, CDR2 YNNKEL, per germline (reference sequence). The CDR3 DNA is TGTGCCAGCAGCCAGGGACCGGGGTCGGGGACTGAAGCTTTCTTT. It encodes CASSQGPGSGTEAFF.

There are many counts of this clonotype. CDR3 DNA sequence: TGCGCCAGCAGCCAAGGAATCGCGGGACAGGGAAATGGCTACACCTTC. Its protein is CASSQGIAGQGNGYTF. V is TRBV4-1 and J is TRBJ1-2; 9 nucleotides line up with TRBD1. With V trimmed by 1 base and J by 6 bases, 9 bases remained unmatched. The CDR3 runs to 16 residues. The germline V gene encodes CDR1 MGHRA and CDR2 YSYEKL.

This clonotype came up many times. The V gene is TRBV11-2, the J gene TRBJ1-1; 9 bases fit TRBD1. This CDR3 is 15 amino acids long. Germline assignment: CDR1 SGHAT and CDR2 FQNNGV. V trimming: 2 bases; J trimming: 4 bases; junction bases outside the gene matches: 5. In nucleotides, the CDR3 is TGTGCCAGCAGCTTATATACAGGGGGCGGCACTGAAGCTTTCTTT. Residues: CASSLYTGGGTEAFF.

This clonotype has more than one count but fewer than ten. The V call is TRBV18, the J call TRBJ1-1; tentative D call: TRBD1 (6 bases). The CDR3 totals 14 residues. Germline CDR1 is KGHSH and CDR2 is LQKENI. Trimming shortened V by 4 bases and J by 3 bases, and 12 bases separated the two germline ends. Here the CDR3 reads CASSLLRGDTEAFF. For the CDR3, the DNA is TGTGCCAGCTCACTTCTGAGGGGGGACACTGAAGCTTTCTTT.

This clonotype occurred many times. The chain has TRBV5-6 and TRBJ1-1; no reliable D call. The CDR3 is 13 residues long. With 0 bases removed from V and 6 bases from J, the gap between germline ends came to 9 bases. Germline assignment: CDR1 SGHDT and CDR2 YYEEEE. CDR3 DNA: TGTGCCAGCAGCTTGGGGTTAGGCGCTGAAGCTTTCTTT. This codes for CASSLGLGAEAFF.

This clonotype was detected only a few times. V is TRBV6-1 and J is TRBJ2-5; 8 nucleotides match TRBD1. V dropped 6 bases and J dropped 5; count of bases not matched to a gene: 11. The CDR3 runs 15 residues. Germline lookup yields CDR1 MNHNS and CDR2 SASEGT. The CDR3: CASSTGQGSVETQYF. DNA of the CDR3: TGTGCCAGCAGCACTGGACAGGGAAGTGTCGAGACCCAGTACTTC.

This clonotype was seen only a few times. The chain recombines TRBV4-1 with TRBJ2-5; 8 bases match TRBD1. V lost 3 bases and J lost 1; bases outside the gene matches: 10. Germline-derived CDR1 and CDR2 are MGHRA and YSYEKL. The CDR3 loop spans 17 amino acids. CDR3 residues: CASSQSMRQGLQETQYF. The DNA for the CDR3 is TGCGCCAGCAGCCAGTCGATGAGACAGGGGCTCCAAGAGACCCAGTACTTC.